The 20 T cell receptor beta chains listed next were all sequenced from one sample in a study of T-cell reconstitution after alpha-beta-depleted transplantation in children. A TCRbeta library incorporating unique molecular identifiers was prepared. From the PCR reads, TCRdb called clonotypes with MiXCR, one entry per CDR3 protein. In the table there are roughly 280,000 distinct CDR3 sequences, roughly 12% of which are singletons. The starting material was peripheral blood, obtained 180 days after TCRalphabeta/CD19-depleted stem cell transplant. These receptors were obtained from a male patient between 2 and 9 years old who had a stem cell transplant for chronic granulomatous disease, so the T cells may come from the graft donor.

This clonotype was detected ten times or more. The V gene is TRBV5-1, the J gene TRBJ1-1; D is perhaps TRBD1 (6 bases). The CDR3 extends over 14 amino acids. Trimming took 5 bases from V and 1 from J, leaving 12 bases between them. The V gene's germline CDR1 is SGHRS and CDR2 YFSETQ. The CDR3 DNA is TGCGCCAGCAGTACAGGGTCAGCGAACACTGAAGCTTTCTTT. Translated: CASSTGSANTEAFF.

This clonotype was seen ten or more times. The chain carries TRBV29-1 and TRBJ2-1, with D tentatively TRBD2 (7 bases). The CDR3 extends over 16 amino acids. Germline values: CDR1 SQVTM, CDR2 ANQGSEA. The ends were cut back, 4 bases at V and 6 bases at J, with 22 bases in the middle. The CDR3 DNA reads as TGCAGCGTTGTTGACCCGCGGGGGCCTTCATCCAATGAGCAGTTCTTC. Translated: CSVVDPRGPSSNEQFF.

This clonotype turned up a few times. The V and J genes are TRBV19 and TRBJ2-2; D unclear. CDR3 length: 16 residues. Germline V gene data show CDR1 as LNHDA and CDR2 as SQIVND (reference sequence). V was cut by 7 bases and J by 3 bases, with 18 bases left in between. DNA of the CDR3: TGTGCCAGTACCCTAAAATCGGACCTGCACACCGGGGAGCTGTTTTTT. Its protein product is CASTLKSDLHTGELFF.

This clonotype was picked up many times. This chain joins TRBV12-3 or TRBV12-4 and TRBJ2-4; D remains ambiguous. Deletions cut 3 bases from V and 0 bases from J, with 3 bases between. This CDR3 region has 13 residues. The CDR3 region has the DNA TGTGCCAGCAGTTTCCCAGCCAAAAACATTCAGTACTTC. As protein: CASSFPAKNIQYF.

In its sample, this clonotype was seen many times. The chain is built from TRBV7-2 and TRBJ2-5; the D call may be TRBD1 or TRBD2 (6 bases each). The germline V gene encodes CDR1 SGHTA and CDR2 FQGNSA. V was shortened by 5 bases and J by 0 bases, with 10 bases between the two germline ends. The length of the CDR3 is 14 residues. The CDR3 DNA reads as TGTGCCAGCAGCCACAGGGAGGACCAAGAGACCCAGTACTTC. This encodes CASSHREDQETQYF.

The table lists this clonotype with many counts. This sequence joins TRBV5-8 and TRBJ1-1, with unresolved D. The CDR3 sequence is 12 residues long. Per germline, CDR1 SGHTS and CDR2 YDEGEE. Trimming stripped 1 base from V and 7 bases from J, with 8 bases between. CDR3 nucleotide sequence: TGTGCCAGCAGCTTGTCACAGCTTGAAGCTTTCTTT. It encodes CASSLSQLEAFF.

At least ten counts were recorded for this clonotype. The chain has TRBV27 and TRBJ2-2; D gene ambiguous. The CDR3 is 14 residues long. V was shortened by 3 bases and J by 5 bases, with 10 bases between the two germline ends. From germline, CDR1 is MNHEY and CDR2 SMNVEV (reference sequence). The CDR3 is CASSFNQVTGELFF. The CDR3, as DNA: TGTGCCAGCAGTTTCAATCAGGTTACCGGGGAGCTGTTTTTT.

The table lists this clonotype with many counts. In DNA, the CDR3 is TGTGCCAGCAGTGCTGGGGTCTCGGGTGAAGCTTTCTTT. Translating gives CASSAGVSGEAFF. The chain joins TRBV6-1 to TRBJ1-1; D unclear. Germline CDR1 and CDR2: MNHNS and SASEGT. Trimming took off 4 bases at V and 7 bases at J, with 13 bases between the two ends. The CDR3 has 13 amino acids.

This clonotype appeared many times. The V and J genes are TRBV10-3 and TRBJ2-7; D may correspond to TRBD1 or TRBD2 (6 bases each). Germline-derived CDR1 and CDR2 are ENHRY and SYGVKD. The CDR3 runs to 14 residues. Deletions cut 5 bases from V and 3 bases from J, with 14 bases between. CDR3 sequence reads: CAISSGGINYEQYF. In nucleotides, the CDR3 is TGTGCCATCAGTTCCGGGGGCATCAACTACGAGCAGTACTTC.

With regard to this clonotype: Given a much more abundant clone one base away, this may be a read error. The rearrangement links TRBV5-1 to TRBJ2-5; TRBD2 aligns across 7 bases. Germline assignment: CDR1 SGHRS and CDR2 YFSETQ. The CDR3 consists of 16 residues. The CDR3: CANSPAARTRQETQYF. The CDR3 bases are TGCGCCAACAGCCCAGCGGCCCGGACTAGGCAAGAGACCCAGTACTTC.

This clonotype was counted at least ten times. The gene calls are TRBV5-4 and TRBJ2-7, with D possibly matching TRBD1 (5 bases). CDR1 and CDR2 from the germline V gene are SGHNT and YYREEE (reference sequence). Deletions cut 3 bases from V and 2 bases from J, with 15 bases between. This CDR3 spans 15 amino acids. CDR3 nucleotide sequence: TGTGCCAGCAGCTCCAGGGTTGGCGGTCCCTACGAGCAGTACTTC. It specifies CASSSRVGGPYEQYF.

Details on this clonotype: It may be a read error: a sequence one base away is much more abundant. The chain employs TRBV24-1 and TRBJ2-4; perhaps D is TRBD1 or TRBD2 (5 bases each). Germline-derived CDR1 and CDR2 are KGHDR and SFDVKD. There are 13 residues in the CDR3. The CDR3 nucleotides read TGTGCCACCAGTGATAGCCCATTGGGGACGCAGTCCTTC. Residues: CATSDSPLGTQSF.

The J gene is TRBJ2-7, the V gene TRBV28, with a tentative D call TRBD1 (6 bases). Deletions cut 0 bases from V and 3 bases from J, with 9 bases between. The CDR3 sequence is 14 residues long. In germline, CDR1 is MDHEN, CDR2 SYDVKM. The CDR3 loop is CASSLWSGVYEQYF. Here the CDR3 DNA reads TGTGCCAGCAGTTTATGGTCAGGGGTCTACGAGCAGTACTTC. The complete variable domain, with remaining parts taken from reference TRBV28 and TRBJ2-7, reads DVKVTQSSRYLVKRTGEKVFLECVQDMDHENMFWYRQDPGLGLRLIYFSYDVKMKEKGDIPEGYSVSREKKERFSLILESASTNQTSMYLCASSLWSGVYEQYFGPGTRLTVT.

This clonotype was counted a single time. A much larger clonotype is one base distant, so this may be a read error. The gene calls are TRBV20-1 and TRBJ2-5; 10 bases are shared with TRBD2. J gave up 4 bases and V 6 bases, and 8 bases lay outside the gene matches. This CDR3 region has 14 residues. Germline CDR1 and CDR2: DFQATT and SNEGSKA (reference sequence). Here the CDR3 reads CSANLAGVVETQYF. As DNA, the CDR3 is TGCAGTGCAAACCTAGCGGGGGTGGTAGAGACCCAGTACTTC.

The sample holds many counts of this clonotype. The gene calls are TRBV24-1 and TRBJ2-5; 12 positions match TRBD1. CDR3 length: 18 residues. J was trimmed by 5 bases and V by 4 bases; bases with no gene match: 13. CDR1 is KGHDR, CDR2 SFDVKD, per germline. CDR3 loop: CATSEPSFGTGGLETQYF. CDR3 in DNA: TGTGCCACCAGTGAACCCTCTTTTGGGACAGGGGGCTTGGAGACCCAGTACTTC.

At least ten counts were recorded for this clonotype. CDR3 DNA sequence: TGTGCCAGCAGCCAGGCGGGGGGTAAGCACGAGCAGTACTTC. Translating it yields CASSQAGGKHEQYF. V gene TRBV14 combines with J gene TRBJ2-7, with TRBD2 identical over 8 bases. Germline V CDR1 and CDR2: SGHDN, FVKESK. The trim removed 3 bases at V and 5 bases at J, leaving 6 bases unmatched. The CDR3 spans 14 residues.

Ten or more counts support this clonotype. This rearrangement joins TRBV21-1 to TRBJ1-2. TRBV21-1 corresponds to a pseudogene. This CDR3 has 14 residues. CDR3 amino acids: CASSPPVQTWKDTF. The CDR3 DNA reads as TGTGCCAGCAGCCCTCCGGTCCAGACGTGGAAGGACACCTTC.

In regard to this clonotype: This may be a read error, as it is one base from a much larger clone. The chain has TRBV7-2 and TRBJ1-5; D not resolved. The CDR3 length is 14 residues. The germline gives CDR1 SGHTA, CDR2 FQGNSA. CDR3 residues: CSSSFRLPNQPQHF. CDR3 bases: TGTTCCAGCAGCTTCCGGTTGCCCAATCAGCCCCAGCATTTT.

This clonotype was detected many times. V is TRBV28 and J is TRBJ1-1; D remains unclear. V lost 1 base to trimming and J lost 2 bases, with 17 bases between them. Germline-derived CDR1 and CDR2 are MDHEN and SYDVKM. The CDR3 loop spans 17 amino acids. The CDR3: CASSLLGRRTLNTEAFF. CDR3 sequence (DNA): TGTGCCAGCAGTTTATTGGGCCGCAGGACCTTAAACACTGAAGCTTTCTTT.

There are many counts of this clonotype. The chain combines TRBV2 with TRBJ1-1; D is unclear. The CDR3 has 13 residues. V lost 7 bases and J 0 bases, leaving 9 bases between the germline ends. Germline values: CDR1 SNHLY, CDR2 FYNNEI. Here the CDR3 DNA reads TGTGCCAGCATCGATACCTTGAACACTGAAGCTTTCTTT. As protein: CASIDTLNTEAFF.